This T cell receptor beta chain was identified in a study of shared clonotypes between healthy human individuals. Only in-frame clones appear in the TCRdb table, and some are missing; sequencing was by immunoSEQ multiplex PCR. The data contain some 1.4 million clones, roughly 97% of them seen just once; the ten biggest clones take up approximately 1%. The CDR3 runs 17 residues. Germline V lookup: CDR1 SGDLS, CDR2 YYNGEE. The V gene end was trimmed by 3 bases and the J gene end by 4 bases; junction bases not matched to a gene: 12. The sequencing sample was made of naive CD4+ T cells sorted from blood. Subset indicated: CD45RA+ positively selected. The chain is built from TRBV9 and TRBJ2-5; the match to TRBD2 covers 10 bases. The source of this sequence is a man aged 25 to 45 in good health. This CDR3 is CASSARGLAVRGETQYF. In DNA form, the CDR3 reads TGTGCCAGCAGCGCCAGAGGACTAGCGGTTCGCGGAGAGACCCAGTACTTC.